This TCR beta chain is from a study of blood T cells in healthy people across ages. Combining a sample-barcoded 5' primer with a J-beta primer mix, a second PCR ran for roughly 7 to 12 cycles. TCRdb independently ran MiXCR on the 5' RACE reads; one entry per CDR3 protein. The table lists 1.5 million to 2 million distinct CDR3 sequences, 49% of them singletons, with less than 2.5% in the top ten. This clonotype was observed a few times. V lost 7 bases and J lost 6; bases outside the gene matches: 5. Germline values: CDR1 SGHTA, CDR2 FQGNSA. This CDR3 region has 13 residues. The J gene is TRBJ2-1, the V gene TRBV7-2; 8 nucleotides agree with TRBD1. Sequencing was performed on blood. This clonotype was obtained from a woman in her forties in good health. The CDR3 loop is CASTLDRGNEQFF. The CDR3 coding sequence is TGTGCCAGCACCCTCGACAGGGGCAATGAGCAGTTCTTC.